This T cell receptor (beta chain) originates from a study of cytomegalovirus exposure and HLA in healthy donors. General study findings and limits: Reports indicated that the classifier achieved high specificity and sensitivity in diagnosing cytomegalovirus status.

Remarks on this clone: Its target is unknown.

13 Jbeta primers and 60 Vbeta primers were used for the PCR. Assay used: immunoSEQ multiplex PCR; TCRdb lists only in-frame clones, some missing. The table shows over 150,000 clones, with 75% occurring only once. The sample was PBMCs. The receptor was derived from a man younger than 30 in good health and CMV-seronegative.

The CDR3 region has the DNA TGTGCCAGCAGCTTGAACAGGGGGTTTAACACTGAAGCTTTCTTT. Translation gives CASSLNRGFNTEAFF. The rearrangement links TRBV5-4 to TRBJ1-1; 8 bases line up with TRBD1. V shed 1 base, J shed 2 bases, and the junction held 4 bases outside the gene matches. CDR1 and CDR2 from the germline V gene are SGHNT and YYREEE (reference sequence). This CDR3 contains 15 residues.